These T cell receptor beta chains were read from a single sample in a study of cytomegalovirus exposure and HLA in healthy donors. Clones were read by immunoSEQ multiplex PCR, and TCRdb kept only the in-frame ones, dropping some. Among roughly 200,000 clones, around 78% were seen once, and the ten largest hold 13% to 15%. Sequenced sample: PBMCs. Receptor source: a woman aged 25-40 years in good health and CMV-seropositive. Each CDR3 is given with its conserved first and last residue. Each record gives: J gene, D gene, V gene, clone size, CDR3 protein, CDR3 DNA. D genes are given only for firm matches. Size tells how often a clone was seen (once, few, many) or the class of an expanded clone, and some rows leave it out.

>TRBJ1-3|.|TRBV19|.
CASRTERNTIYF
TGTGCCAGTAGGACAGAGAGGAACACCATATATTTT
>TRBJ2-7|.|TRBV30|.
CAWSPRQTSEQYF
TGTGCCTGGAGCCCTAGACAGACGTCCGAGCAGTACTTC
>TRBJ2-7|.|TRBV29-1|.
CSVGGGYEQYF
TGCAGCGTTGGCGGAGGTTACGAGCAGTACTTC
>TRBJ1-5|TRBD1|TRBV7-8|.
CASSLGQGENQPQHF
TGTGCCAGCAGCCTAGGACAGGGAGAGAATCAGCCCCAGCATTTT
>TRBJ2-1|TRBD1|TRBV18|.
CASSLRDRELFF
TGTGCCAGCTCTCTGCGGGACAGGGAATTGTTCTTC
>TRBJ2-1|TRBD1|TRBV28|few
CATTGDNEQFF
TGTGCCACGACAGGGGACAATGAGCAGTTCTTC
>TRBJ2-5|TRBD1|TRBV18|.
CASSSVARDRAQTQYF
TGTGCCAGCTCATCCGTCGCCAGAGACAGGGCTCAGACCCAGTACTTC
>TRBJ1-3|TRBD1|TRBV19|.
CASRPDRGSGNTIYF
TGTGCCAGTAGACCGGACAGGGGCTCTGGAAACACCATATATTTT
>TRBJ1-2|TRBD1|TRBV6-5|.
CASSETGSYYGYTF
TGTGCCAGCAGCGAGACAGGGTCCTACTATGGCTACACCTTC
>TRBJ2-2|TRBD1|TRBV25-1|.
CASSDDRVRTGELFF
TGTGCCAGCAGTGACGACAGGGTTCGGACCGGGGAGCTGTTTTTT
>TRBJ2-5|.|TRBV4-1|.
CATSKGLQETQYF
TGCGCTACCTCAAAGGGGTTGCAAGAGACCCAGTACTTC
>TRBJ2-2|TRBD2|TRBV18|.
CASSPRAGGDTGELFF
TGTGCCAGCTCACCACGAGCGGGAGGGGACACCGGGGAGCTGTTTTTT
>TRBJ1-4|.|TRBV21-1|medium-sized
CASRQGANEKLFF
TGTGCCAGCAGACAGGGGGCGAATGAAAAACTGTTTTTT
>TRBJ2-7|TRBD2|TRBV28|.
CASSFLASGYEQYF
TGTGCCAGCAGTTTCCTGGCTAGCGGTTACGAGCAGTACTTC
>TRBJ2-7|.|TRBV7-9|.
CSSSPWSGSSYEQYF
TGTTCCAGCAGCCCCTGGTCGGGAAGCTCCTACGAGCAGTACTTC
>TRBJ2-1|TRBD2|TRBV12-5|.
CASGLVLGTSGGYNEQFF
TGTGCTAGTGGTTTGGTACTCGGGACTAGCGGGGGGTACAATGAGCAGTTCTTC
>TRBJ2-1|TRBD2|TRBV27|.
CASSWTSEVNEQFF
TGTGCCAGCAGTTGGACTAGCGAGGTGAATGAGCAGTTCTTC
>TRBJ2-6|TRBD1|TRBV15|.
CATRGPIGTGHSGANVLTF
TGTGCCACCAGAGGCCCCATTGGGACAGGCCACTCTGGGGCCAACGTCCTGACTTTC
>TRBJ2-5|.|TRBV30|.
CAWTLGKSIQETQYF
TGTGCCTGGACCCTAGGAAAAAGCATTCAAGAGACCCAGTACTTC
>TRBJ2-7|TRBD1|TRBV27|.
CASNQGDRGREQYF
TGTGCCAGCAATCAGGGGGACAGGGGGCGAGAGCAGTACTTC
>TRBJ2-5|.|TRBV5-5|.
CASSPKGGAVETQYF
TGTGCCAGCAGCCCGAAGGGGGGGGCCGTGGAGACCCAGTACTTC
>TRBJ1-2|TRBD1|TRBV19|.
CASSTPYLPGGYGYTF
TGTGCCAGTAGTACCCCCTACCTCCCAGGGGGCTATGGCTACACCTTC
>TRBJ2-7|TRBD1|TRBV5-1|few
CASSGGQLSYEQYF
TGCGCCAGCAGCGGGGGACAGCTCTCCTACGAGCAGTACTTC
>TRBJ1-3|TRBD1|TRBV30|.
CASGQGGNTIYF
TGTGCCTCGGGACAGGGCGGAAACACCATATATTTT
>TRBJ2-2|.|TRBV7-9|.
CASSLSFLHQGNTGELFF
TGTGCCAGCAGCTTATCCTTTTTACACCAGGGGAACACCGGGGAGCTGTTTTTT
>TRBJ1-1|TRBD1|TRBV7-9|.
CASLGPRDRGNTEAFF
TGTGCCTCCCTAGGCCCCCGGGACAGGGGGAACACTGAAGCTTTCTTT